The subject of this entry is one T cell receptor (beta chain). Its specificity is not known. This specimen comes from a study of T cells in Graves' hyperthyroidism and ophthalmopathy. Lactation, pregnancy, other autoimmune disease or uncontrolled infection excluded patients. TCR beta CDR3 regions were amplified from RNA. First-round RT-PCR of the TCR CDR3 relied on the HTBI primer set. TCRdb fed the multiplex PCR reads into MiXCR, producing one record per CDR3 protein. The repertoire holds about 500,000 distinct CDR3 sequences, with roughly 15% as singletons. The CDR3 has 14 amino acids. V lost 6 bases to trimming and J lost 0 bases, with 12 bases between them. Germline loops: CDR1 KGHSH, CDR2 LQKENI. Study conclusions and caveats: Using 13 V-J features, a model discriminated ophthalmopathy from stable hyperthyroidism. Blood also held most thyroid clonotypes expanded beyond 0.001.

This clonotype originated in a young woman with Graves' ophthalmopathy. The gene calls are TRBV18 and TRBJ2-7; D call uncertain. Sample: blood. DNA for the CDR3: TGTGCCAGCTCTGAGGATCTTTCCTCCTACGAGCAGTACTTC. It codes for CASSEDLSSYEQYF.